This passage covers 17 T cell receptor beta chains from one sample sequenced in a study of OX40 agonist ivuxolimab in advanced cancers. The data were produced by immunoSEQ multiplex PCR, yet TCRdb's version contains in-frame clones alone and is incomplete. This table holds 50,000 to 75,000 clones, roughly 87% found once. The sample consisted of CD4+ or CD8+ T cells sorted from blood, taken in a trial of the OX40 agonist ivuxolimab. The receptors stem from an adult with an advanced solid tumor such as melanoma, head and neck, liver or kidney cancer.

The rearrangement links TRBV4-2 to TRBJ2-1; 8 bases map to TRBD2. The CDR3 runs to 16 residues. V trimming: 1 base; J trimming: 2 bases; junction bases outside the gene matches: 4. The germline V gene encodes CDR1 LGHNA and CDR2 YNFKEQ. CDR3: CASSQGRGATYNEQFF. The DNA for the CDR3 is TGTGCCAGCAGCCAAGGGCGGGGGGCCACCTACAATGAGCAGTTCTTC.

The chain carries TRBV30 and TRBJ1-5, with D possibly being TRBD1 (6 bases). Trimming pared 0 bases from V and 7 bases from J, leaving 10 bases between. The CDR3 sequence is 13 residues long. Germline-derived CDR1 and CDR2 are GTSNPN and SVGIG (reference sequence). CDR3 sequence reads: CAWSVAGEQPQHF. The DNA for the CDR3 is TGTGCCTGGAGTGTGGCAGGGGAGCAGCCCCAGCATTTT.

V usage is TRBV18 and J usage is TRBJ1-2; D gene unclear. From germline, CDR1 is KGHSH and CDR2 LQKENI. With 0 bases removed from V and 1 base from J, the gap between germline ends came to 9 bases. The CDR3 runs to 15 residues. This CDR3 reads CASSPPGLSNYGYTF. CDR3 in DNA: TGTGCCAGCTCACCACCAGGTCTAAGTAACTATGGCTACACCTTC.

The count of this clone is one. This chain links TRBV5-8 with TRBJ1-1, with D possibly being TRBD1 (6 bases). Between the trimmed V and J ends, which lost 0 bases and 4 bases, there was a span of 10 bases. Germline CDR1 reads SGHTS; CDR2 reads YDEGEE. The CDR3 extends over 14 amino acids. CDR3 residues: CASSLDLGATEAFF. For the CDR3, the DNA is TGTGCCAGCAGCTTGGATCTGGGGGCCACTGAAGCTTTCTTT.

The chain carries TRBV18 and TRBJ2-2; possibly TRBD2 for D (5 bases). CDR3 size: 15 residues. Trimming took 3 bases from V and 0 from J, leaving 8 bases between them. Looked up from germline, CDR1 is KGHSH and CDR2 is LQKENI. The CDR3 protein is CASSPSGTNTGELFF. In DNA, the CDR3 is TGTGCCAGCTCACCTTCCGGGACGAACACCGGGGAGCTGTTTTTT.

The chain joins TRBV7-9 to TRBJ1-1; D is unclear. Trimming took 7 bases from V and 0 from J, leaving 12 bases between them. Germline V CDR1 and CDR2: SEHNR, FQNEAQ (reference sequence). The CDR3 runs 14 residues. The CDR3 is CASIPEEMNTEAFF. The CDR3 nucleotides read TGTGCCAGCATCCCTGAGGAAATGAACACTGAAGCTTTCTTT.

The chain uses TRBV27 and TRBJ1-1; D not certain. Trimming shortened V by 6 bases and J by 1 base, and 21 bases separated the two germline ends. The germline gives CDR1 MNHEY, CDR2 SMNVEV (reference sequence). This CDR3 contains 17 residues. CDR3: CASSWAGGRRANTEAFF. The CDR3 region has the DNA TGTGCCAGCAGCTGGGCCGGAGGGCGACGGGCGAACACTGAAGCTTTCTTT.

The chain carries TRBV28 and TRBJ2-7; possible D gene TRBD1, 5 bases. The CDR3 consists of 12 residues. Per the germline V gene, CDR1 is MDHEN and CDR2 is SYDVKM. Trimming removed 3 bases at V and 6 bases at J, with 9 bases between. This CDR3 reads CASSLFRVEQYF. The CDR3 DNA is TGTGCCAGCAGTTTGTTCAGGGTCGAGCAGTACTTC.

The gene calls are TRBV4-1 and TRBJ2-3; 9 nucleotides agree with TRBD2. Germline V gene sequence: CDR1 MGHRA, CDR2 YSYEKL. This CDR3 region has 17 residues. After removal of 1 base from V and 2 bases from J, the junction contained 7 bases not matched to a gene. The CDR3 bases are TGCGCCAGCAGCCAAGGGCCAGCGGGGGGCCACACAGATACGCAGTATTTT. Encoded protein: CASSQGPAGGHTDTQYF.

V gene TRBV18 combines with J gene TRBJ2-7, with 9 bases fitting TRBD1. This CDR3 is built from 15 residues. CDR1 KGHSH and CDR2 LQKENI come from the germline V gene. Germline trimming cut 2 bases from V and 4 bases from J; bases unmatched to any gene: 6. In DNA, the CDR3 is TGTGCCAGCTCACCAACGACAGGGGGGGTGTACGAGCAGTACTTC. Amino acid sequence: CASSPTTGGVYEQYF. Full variable domain (rest looked up from reference TRBV18 and TRBJ2-7): NAGVMQNPRHLVRRRGQEARLRCSPMKGHSHVYWYRQLPEEGLKFMVYLQKENIIDESGMPKERFSAEFPKEGPSILRIQQVVRGDSAAYFCASSPTTGGVYEQYFGPGTRLTVT.

The gene calls are TRBV5-1 and TRBJ2-5; TRBD1 agrees at 11 bases. This CDR3 region has 16 residues. Trimming took 4 bases from V and 5 from J; bases not matched to a gene: 10. Germline V gives CDR1 SGHRS, CDR2 YFSETQ. CDR3 DNA: TGCGCCAGCAGCCTTACCGGACAGGGGGCCAGGGAGACCCAGTACTTC. This translates into CASSLTGQGARETQYF.

This clone was seen more than once but under ten times. The chain links TRBV2 to TRBJ1-2; 7 positions agree with TRBD1. With 7 bases clipped from V and 2 bases from J, the junction kept 4 bases outside the gene matches. Looked up from germline, CDR1 is SNHLY and CDR2 is FYNNEI. The CDR3 runs 13 residues. The CDR3 nucleotides read TGTGCCAGCAATCCAGGGGGGAACTATGGCTACACCTTC. Protein product: CASNPGGNYGYTF.

This chain links TRBV6-5 with TRBJ2-7; 7 positions match TRBD1. The V gene's germline CDR1 is MNHEY and CDR2 SVGAGI. After removal of 7 bases from V and 2 bases from J, the junction contained 8 bases not matched to a gene. CDR3 length equals 14 residues. The DNA of the CDR3 is TGTGCCAGCACTAGACAGGGCGGACCCTACGAGCAGTACTTC. Encoded protein: CASTRQGGPYEQYF.

The V and J genes are TRBV13 and TRBJ2-3, with TRBD1 matching 7 bases. After removal of 5 bases from V and 4 bases from J, the junction contained 6 bases not matched to a gene. The length of the CDR3 is 14 residues. Looked up from germline, CDR1 is PRHDT and CDR2 is FYEKMQ (reference sequence). CDR3 residues: CASSTRQGSDTQYF. As DNA, the CDR3 is TGTGCCAGCAGCACCAGACAGGGTTCAGATACGCAGTATTTT.

This chain links TRBV6-5 with TRBJ2-3; TRBD1 or TRBD2 may be the D gene (5 bases each). Germline CDR1 and CDR2: MNHEY and SVGAGI. V was trimmed by 7 bases and J by 11 bases, leaving 19 bases between them. This CDR3 region has 13 residues. The CDR3 here is CASTLPVGEGQYF. The CDR3 nucleotides read TGTGCCAGCACCCTCCCGGTGGGGGAAGGGCAGTATTTT.

This clone was picked up one time. V usage is TRBV27 and J usage is TRBJ1-5; the match to TRBD1 covers 9 bases. The CDR3 loop spans 16 amino acids. The V segment lost 7 bases and the J segment 6 bases; nucleotides outside the gene matches: 13. Germline V gene data show CDR1 as MNHEY and CDR2 as SMNVEV (reference sequence). Written as DNA, the CDR3 is TGTGCCAGCACTGAGAGGGGACAGGGTTTGGGTCAGCCCCAGCATTTT. Protein sequence: CASTERGQGLGQPQHF.

This chain links TRBV6-5 with TRBJ2-2; D remains unclear. Germline V gene sequence: CDR1 MNHEY, CDR2 SVGAGI. Trimming left V 2 bases short and J 5 bases short, with 3 bases between. The CDR3 has 12 amino acids. The CDR3, as DNA: TGTGCCAGCAGTTACACTACCGGGGAGCTGTTTTTT. Translating gives CASSYTTGELFF.